The next 18 T cell receptor beta chains were all read from a single sample in a study of cytomegalovirus exposure and HLA in healthy donors. Both 60 Vbeta primers and 13 Jbeta primers went into the PCR. Assay: immunoSEQ multiplex PCR; the TCRdb copy retains only in-frame clones and omits some. Among 130,000 to 150,000 clones listed, around 79% were seen once. The source material was PBMCs. The origin of the receptors is a woman between 40 and 55 years old in good health and CMV-seropositive.

The table lists this clone with a few counts. The V call is TRBV28, the J call TRBJ1-5, with TRBD1 matching over 7 bases. Trimming at V came to 2 bases and at J to 7 bases, leaving 8 bases not matched to a gene. The CDR3 totals 15 residues. CDR1 and CDR2 (germline): MDHEN, SYDVKM. This chain's CDR3 is CASSLNRGSYQPQHF. The DNA of the CDR3 is TGTGCCAGCAGTTTAAACAGGGGTAGTTACCAGCCCCAGCATTTT.

CDR3 sequence reads: CASSLSDSNTEAFF. For the CDR3, the DNA is TGTGCCAGCAGTTTATCCGACAGCAACACTGAAGCTTTCTTT. J is TRBJ1-1 and V is TRBV6-1, with TRBD1 as a possible D gene (5 bases). Trimming took off 5 bases at V and 2 bases at J, with 12 bases between the two ends. CDR3 length: 14 amino acids. Germline-derived CDR1 and CDR2 are MNHNS and SASEGT.

This chain connects TRBV6-1 to TRBJ1-2; 8 bases line up with TRBD1. This CDR3 is built from 14 residues. Losses at the gene ends were 10 bases for V and 4 bases for J; bases not matched to a gene: 11. Germline CDR1 reads MNHNS; CDR2 reads SASEGT. In DNA, the CDR3 is TGTGCCACCCGAAGGGGCGGACAGGGCTATGGCTACACCTTC. Translating gives CATRRGGQGYGYTF.

This clone was counted only a few times. V usage is TRBV5-6 and J usage is TRBJ2-7; a possible D gene is TRBD1 (6 bases). From germline, CDR1 is SGHDT and CDR2 YYEEEE. Trimming shortened V by 0 bases and J by 4 bases, and 17 bases separated the two germline ends. CDR3 length equals 16 residues. CDR3: CASSLAWGTGWYEQYF. DNA for the CDR3: TGTGCCAGCAGCTTGGCATGGGGCACAGGGTGGTACGAGCAGTACTTC.

The genes are TRBV6-5 and TRBJ1-2; 8 nucleotides align to TRBD1. V lost 6 bases to trimming and J lost 8 bases; unmatched junction nucleotides: 8. In germline, CDR1 is MNHEY, CDR2 SVGAGI. The CDR3 length is 13 residues. The CDR3 spells CASRAPGGGGYTF. Written as DNA, the CDR3 is TGTGCCAGCAGAGCCCCAGGGGGCGGGGGCTACACCTTC.

This clone was observed a few times. The chain has TRBV29-1 and TRBJ1-2; no clear D. Germline assignment: CDR1 SQVTM and CDR2 ANQGSEA. The V end was cut by 7 bases, the J end by 5 bases, with 17 bases between. CDR3 length equals 13 residues. The CDR3 coding sequence is TGCAGCGCGGGAGCACGCTTATCTTATGGCTACACCTTC. Residues: CSAGARLSYGYTF.

The chain links TRBV9 to TRBJ1-1; D not resolved. The CDR3 loop spans 15 amino acids. Germline V gene data show CDR1 as SGDLS and CDR2 as YYNGEE. V was cut by 0 bases and J by 1 base, with 10 bases left in between. The CDR3 DNA is TGTGCCAGCAGCGTAGGGCCCGACTCGAACACTGAAGCTTTCTTT. Translating it yields CASSVGPDSNTEAFF.

This chain's CDR3 is CASSEAVLLLGQGYGYTF. CDR3 coding DNA: TGTGCCAGCAGTGAAGCGGTACTTCTCCTTGGGCAGGGCTATGGCTACACCTTC. The rearrangement joins TRBV6-1 to TRBJ1-2; D perhaps matches TRBD1 (5 bases). The V gene lost 0 bases and the J gene lost 4 bases, with 21 bases spanning the gap. The length of the CDR3 is 18 residues. CDR1 MNHNS and CDR2 SASEGT come from the germline V gene.

CDR3 sequence reads: CASSVIPGQGNTEAFF. CDR3 nucleotides: TGTGCCAGCTCAGTAATTCCGGGACAGGGGAACACTGAAGCTTTCTTT. The J gene is TRBJ1-1, the V gene TRBV18; 9 bases map to TRBD1. Looked up from germline, CDR1 is KGHSH and CDR2 is LQKENI. Trimming removed 5 bases from V and 1 base from J; junction bases left unmatched: 8. This CDR3 contains 16 residues.

The gene calls are TRBV2 and TRBJ1-1; no firm D call. Deletions cut 6 bases from V and 0 bases from J, with 8 bases between. The length of the CDR3 is 13 residues. Looked up from germline, CDR1 is SNHLY and CDR2 is FYNNEI. The CDR3 sequence is CASRSNLNTEAFF. The CDR3 bases are TGTGCCAGCAGGAGTAACCTGAACACTGAAGCTTTCTTT.

The rearrangement links TRBV2 to TRBJ2-7; 7 bases map to TRBD2. The V and J ends lost 11 bases and 4 bases, in that order; junction bases with no gene match: 17. From germline, CDR1 is SNHLY and CDR2 FYNNEI. The CDR3 sequence is 15 residues long. The DNA for the CDR3 is TGTGCCTCTTCGCATGAGGGAGCGGGGTATTACGAGCAGTACTTC. Its protein is CASSHEGAGYYEQYF. Looking up the rest from reference TRBV2 and TRBJ2-7 gives the full variable domain: EPEVTQTPSHQVTQMGQEVILRCVPISNHLYFYWYRQILGQKVEFLVSFYNNEISEKSEIFDDQFSVERPDGSNFTLKIRSTKLEDSAMYFCASSHEGAGYYEQYFGPGTRLTVT.

The gene calls are TRBV19 and TRBJ2-2; maybe TRBD2 (7 bases). The CDR3 length is 15 residues. V lost 8 bases and J lost 3, with 16 bases in between. Germline V gene lookup returns CDR1 LNHDA and CDR2 SQIVND (reference sequence). CDR3 protein: CASGMEGGYTGELFF. The DNA for the CDR3 is TGTGCCAGTGGAATGGAGGGGGGGTACACCGGGGAGCTGTTTTTT.

The rearrangement joins TRBV6-5 to TRBJ2-2, with D unresolved. The germline gives CDR1 MNHEY, CDR2 SVGAGI. The ends were cut back, 0 bases at V and 8 bases at J, with 13 bases in the middle. The CDR3 totals 15 residues. In DNA form, the CDR3 reads TGTGCCAGCAGTTACTCGAAAGCCTGGTCGGGGGAGCTGTTTTTT. Translating it yields CASSYSKAWSGELFF.

The chain combines TRBV5-1 with TRBJ2-3; 10 bases align to TRBD2. The ends lost 5 bases at V and 5 bases at J; junction bases unmatched: 8. CDR3 length equals 15 residues. The germline V gene encodes CDR1 SGHRS and CDR2 YFSETQ. The CDR3 sequence: CASSQAGGRGDTQYF. The CDR3 DNA reads as TGCGCCAGCAGTCAAGCGGGGGGGCGTGGAGATACGCAGTATTTT. Filled out from reference TRBV5-1 and TRBJ2-3, the complete variable domain reads KAGVTQTPRYLIKTRGQQVTLSCSPISGHRSVSWYQQTPGQGLQFLFEYFSETQRNKGNFPGRFSGRQFSNSRSEMNVSTLELGDSALYLCASSQAGGRGDTQYFGPGTRLTVL.

This chain joins TRBV13 and TRBJ2-5, with 9 bases matching TRBD1. This CDR3 is built from 15 residues. Unmatched junction bases numbered 7, after V lost 3 bases and J lost 5 bases. Germline lookup yields CDR1 PRHDT and CDR2 FYEKMQ (reference sequence). CDR3 coding DNA: TGTGCCAGCAGCTTTGGGGACAGGGTCAGGGAGACCCAGTACTTC. Translating it yields CASSFGDRVRETQYF. The full variable domain, rest sourced from reference TRBV13 and TRBJ2-5, is AAGVIQSPRHLIKEKRETATLKCYPIPRHDTVYWYQQGPGQDPQFLISFYEKMQSDKGSIPDRFSAQQFSDYHSELNMSSLELGDSALYFCASSFGDRVRETQYFGPGTRLLVL.

The V and J genes are TRBV2 and TRBJ2-5; 15 bases align to TRBD2. Losses at the gene ends were 10 bases for V and 1 base for J; bases not matched to a gene: 4. The CDR3 covers 15 residues. Germline V gives CDR1 SNHLY, CDR2 FYNNEI. CDR3 amino acids: CATGGLAGGQETQYF. The CDR3, as DNA: TGTGCCACCGGGGGACTAGCGGGGGGCCAAGAGACCCAGTACTTC.

The V and J genes are TRBV25-1 and TRBJ2-7; 8 bases fit TRBD2. CDR3 size: 17 residues. Trimming at V came to 7 bases and at J to 2 bases, leaving 16 bases not matched to a gene. Germline CDR1 MGHDK, CDR2 SYGVNS. CDR3 bases: TGTGCCAGCATCGGACCGGCGGCGGGGGGACCGACCTACGAGCAGTACTTC. Translated: CASIGPAAGGPTYEQYF.

This clone was picked up one time. The chain carries TRBV27 and TRBJ1-4; a possible D gene is TRBD1 (6 bases). Germline CDR1 MNHEY, CDR2 SMNVEV (reference sequence). The CDR3 loop spans 15 amino acids. V was cut by 3 bases and J by 8 bases, with 16 bases left in between. DNA of the CDR3: TGTGCCAGCAGTTTGGATTTCAGGGGAGGGGAAAAACTGTTTTTT. Translating it yields CASSLDFRGGEKLFF.